Shown below are 20 T cell receptor beta chains from a single sample sequenced in a study of blood T cell repertoires in COVID-19. Sequenced by immunoSEQ multiplex PCR; TCRdb stores in-frame clones only, minus some. Of approximately 88,000 clones listed, about 83% were seen once; the top ten hold roughly 6.7%. Sample: peripheral blood. The receptors come from a man in his sixties or seventies with COVID-19, enrolled during active disease.

This chain connects TRBV6-2 or TRBV6-3 to TRBJ1-2; TRBD1 matches 10 bases. V was clipped by 5 bases and J by 10 bases; unmatched bases: 10. The CDR3 is made up of 14 amino acids. The germline V gene has CDR1 MNHEY and CDR2 SVGEGT. The CDR3 DNA reads as TGTGCCAGCAGTAACCCGGGACAGGGGTACGACTACACCTTC. As protein: CASSNPGQGYDYTF.

This clone was counted between two and nine times. The rearrangement uses TRBV18 and TRBJ1-2; 10 positions match TRBD1. The germline V gene has CDR1 KGHSH and CDR2 LQKENI. This CDR3 comprises 14 residues. With 2 bases clipped from V and 8 bases from J, the junction kept 5 bases outside the gene matches. The CDR3, as DNA: TGTGCCAGCTCACCAGCCGGGACAGGGGAAGGCTACACCTTC. Translating gives CASSPAGTGEGYTF.

This clone was counted once. The genes are TRBV11-2 and TRBJ2-7; TRBD2 matches 10 bases. Germline V gene lookup returns CDR1 SGHAT and CDR2 FQNNGV. V lost 0 bases and J lost 2; bases outside the gene matches: 13. The CDR3 consists of 19 residues. The CDR3, as DNA: TGTGCCAGCAGCTTAGAATCGGCTAGCGGGAGCAATCCAACCTACGAGCAGTACTTC. This sequence encodes CASSLESASGSNPTYEQYF.

This chain uses TRBV27 with TRBJ2-1, with 12 bases that match TRBD2. Trimming at V came to 5 bases and at J to 5 bases, leaving 7 bases not matched to a gene. The germline V gene has CDR1 MNHEY and CDR2 SMNVEV (reference sequence). The length of the CDR3 is 16 residues. The CDR3 loop reads CASSRPGLAGHNEQFF. As DNA, the CDR3 is TGTGCCAGCAGTAGACCGGGACTAGCGGGCCACAATGAGCAGTTCTTC.

V is TRBV3-1 (or the pseudogene TRBV3-2) and J is TRBJ1-6; 8 bases align to TRBD1. The germline V gene encodes CDR1 LGHDT and CDR2 YNNKEL (reference sequence). Germline trimming cut 4 bases from V and 8 bases from J; bases unmatched to any gene: 7. CDR3 size: 15 residues. CDR3 loop: CASSPRDRSYSPLHF. The DNA for the CDR3 is TGTGCCAGCAGCCCCAGGGACAGGAGCTATTCACCCCTCCACTTT.

V gene TRBV5-5 combines with J gene TRBJ1-6; 8 bases are shared with TRBD1. V lost 7 bases and J lost 2; bases outside the gene matches: 8. The CDR3 totals 16 residues. Germline V gene data show CDR1 as SGHKS and CDR2 as YYEKEE (reference sequence). CDR3 coding DNA: TGTGCCAGCTCCCTACAGGGGGTAGCCTATAATTCACCCCTCCACTTT. It translates to CASSLQGVAYNSPLHF. Based on the CDR3 plus reference TRBV5-5 and TRBJ1-6, the full variable domain is DAGVTQSPTHLIKTRGQQVTLRCSPISGHKSVSWYQQVLGQGPQFIFQYYEKEERGRGNFPDRFSARQFPNYSSELNVNALLLGDSALYLCASSLQGVAYNSPLHFGNGTRLTVT.

The chain is built from TRBV5-5 and TRBJ2-5, with D possibly matching TRBD1 (5 bases). Trimming cost V 0 bases and J 8 bases, with 20 bases left between them. Germline values: CDR1 SGHKS, CDR2 YYEKEE (reference sequence). The CDR3 runs 16 residues. The CDR3, as DNA: TGTGCCAGCAGCTTGGCCTTGACAGAAACCCAAGCAACCCAGTACTTC. Its protein product is CASSLALTETQATQYF.

In its sample, this clone was seen once. The chain's CDR3 is CASSLAGENNQPQHF. The CDR3 nucleotides are TGCGCCAGCAGCTTGGCCGGGGAGAACAATCAGCCCCAGCATTTT. The chain employs TRBV5-1 and TRBJ1-5; no definite D call. The CDR3 loop spans 15 amino acids. Germline CDR1 and CDR2: SGHRS and YFSETQ. Trimming pared 0 bases from V and 3 bases from J, leaving 10 bases between.

The chain carries TRBV27 and TRBJ1-6; D unclear. Germline CDR1 MNHEY, CDR2 SMNVEV (reference sequence). The V gene lost 1 base and the J gene lost 9 bases, with 13 bases spanning the gap. The CDR3 covers 15 residues. The CDR3 DNA reads as TGTGCCAGCAGTTTATTGCCAGGACTGAGTTCACCCCTCCACTTT. Residues: CASSLLPGLSSPLHF.

This clone was detected only once. The chain couples TRBV30 to TRBJ2-5; D remains unclear. Per the germline V gene, CDR1 is GTSNPN and CDR2 is SVGIG (reference sequence). V was shortened by 5 bases and J by 1 base, with 17 bases between the two germline ends. The CDR3 is 15 amino acids. The CDR3 sequence: CAWGKERRPQETQYF. Written as DNA, the CDR3 is TGTGCCTGGGGAAAGGAGAGGCGGCCCCAAGAGACCCAGTACTTC.

This chain uses TRBV5-1 with TRBJ1-4; 7 bases match TRBD1. This CDR3 region has 15 residues. Germline lookup yields CDR1 SGHRS and CDR2 YFSETQ. V lost 0 bases and J lost 7; bases outside the gene matches: 6. For the CDR3, the DNA is TGCGCCAGCAGCTTGGACGGGACAGCTCCTGAAAAACTGTTTTTT. It yields the protein CASSLDGTAPEKLFF.

The chain joins TRBV29-1 to TRBJ1-1, with a possible D match to TRBD1 (6 bases). CDR1 and CDR2 from the germline V gene are SQVTM and ANQGSEA. V was clipped by 4 bases and J by 7 bases, with 13 bases between them. This CDR3 has 12 residues. The CDR3 loop reads CSVVGGPDEAFF. The CDR3 DNA sequence: TGCAGCGTTGTAGGGGGTCCCGATGAAGCTTTCTTT.

Turning to this clone: This same CDR3 is encoded by further DNA sequences in the sample. The chain uses TRBV7-9 and TRBJ2-7; D not certain. The CDR3 extends over 12 amino acids. Germline V gene data show CDR1 as SEHNR and CDR2 as FQNEAQ (reference sequence). Trimming took off 1 base at V and 2 bases at J, with 3 bases between the two ends. The CDR3 reads CASSLDTYEQYF. The CDR3 DNA sequence: TGTGCCAGCAGCTTAGACACCTACGAGCAGTACTTC.

This chain links TRBV28 with TRBJ2-7, with 7 nucleotides matching TRBD2. The ends lost 7 bases at V and 4 bases at J; junction bases unmatched: 10. The CDR3 runs 14 residues. CDR1 MDHEN and CDR2 SYDVKM come from the germline V gene. Here the CDR3 DNA reads TGTGCCAGCACGCGCGGGAGAGATTCGTACGAGCAGTACTTC. This sequence encodes CASTRGRDSYEQYF. The whole variable domain, filled in from reference TRBV28 and TRBJ2-7, reads DVKVTQSSRYLVKRTGEKVFLECVQDMDHENMFWYRQDPGLGLRLIYFSYDVKMKEKGDIPEGYSVSREKKERFSLILESASTNQTSMYLCASTRGRDSYEQYFGPGTRLTVT.

The chain carries TRBV4-1 and TRBJ1-1, with 7 bases lining up with TRBD1. V lost 9 bases, J lost 0 bases, and 10 bases stayed unmatched. The germline V gene has CDR1 MGHRA and CDR2 YSYEKL. The CDR3 has 15 amino acids. The chain's CDR3 is CASERAGGMNTEAFF. The CDR3 DNA reads TGCGCCAGTGAAAGGGCAGGGGGGATGAACACTGAAGCTTTCTTT.

This clone was seen a handful of times. V is TRBV12-3 or TRBV12-4 and J is TRBJ1-1, with D perhaps TRBD1 (6 bases). The CDR3 covers 13 residues. V was trimmed by 7 bases and J by 3 bases, leaving 12 bases between them. CDR3 amino acids: CASNLGGHTEAFF. The DNA of the CDR3 is TGTGCCAGCAACCTTGGGGGCCACACTGAAGCTTTCTTT.

The chain has TRBV6-2 or TRBV6-3 and TRBJ1-1, with D perhaps matching TRBD1 (6 bases). The CDR3 runs 14 residues. Looked up from germline, CDR1 is MNHEY and CDR2 is SVGEGT. Trimming shortened V by 0 bases and J by 4 bases, and 9 bases separated the two germline ends. The CDR3 region is CASSYSTGSTEAFF. For the CDR3, the DNA is TGTGCCAGCAGTTACTCAACAGGGTCCACTGAAGCTTTCTTT.

V usage is TRBV19 and J usage is TRBJ1-1, with 8 bases identical to TRBD1. Per the germline V gene, CDR1 is LNHDA and CDR2 is SQIVND (reference sequence). J gave up 4 bases and V 3 bases, and 4 bases lay outside the gene matches. The CDR3 sequence is 14 residues long. In DNA form, the CDR3 reads TGTGCCAGTAGTATTACAGGGGGTGTCACTGAAGCTTTCTTT. Protein: CASSITGGVTEAFF.

J is TRBJ1-6 and V is TRBV7-2; 7 positions match TRBD1. CDR1 SGHTA and CDR2 FQGNSA come from the germline V gene. There are 18 residues in the CDR3. V trimming: 2 bases; J trimming: 7 bases; junction bases outside the gene matches: 14. DNA of the CDR3: TGTGCCAGCAGCTTAAGTATCGGAAGGGGGCGACCAAATTCACCCCTCCACTTT. Amino acid sequence: CASSLSIGRGRPNSPLHF.

The chain combines TRBV10-2 with TRBJ2-7; 9 bases match TRBD1. Unmatched junction bases numbered 11, after V lost 2 bases and J lost 9 bases. The CDR3 runs 15 residues. Germline V gene data show CDR1 as WSHSY and CDR2 as SAAADI. The CDR3: CASSEQGTGQSGQYF. As DNA, the CDR3 is TGCGCCAGCAGTGAGCAAGGGACAGGGCAATCGGGGCAGTACTTC.